The rows below give T cell receptor beta chains drawn from one sample of a study of early T cells in non-severe SARS-CoV-2 infection. TCRdb recomputed calls from the 5' RACE reads with MiXCR, one row per CDR3 protein. This sample has tens of thousands of distinct CDR3 sequences; more than 5.5% occur once, and the top ten carry under 5.5%. Sequenced sample: whole blood. The receptors stem from an adult who was a healthcare worker with PCR-confirmed SARS-CoV-2 infection or an uninfected control (not recorded which). The CDR3 runs from the conserved cysteine through the conserved F or W. The D gene is left open where the match is weak. A clone size is listed for some rows: how often the clone was seen (once, few, many), or a class if it is expanded.

d_call: .; v_call: TRBV7-6; clone_size: medium-sized; j_call: TRBJ2-7; cdr3_nt: TGTGCCAGCAGAGGGACTGGAGACGAGCAGTACTTC; cdr3_aa: CASRGTGDEQYF
d_call: .; v_call: TRBV30; clone_size: many; j_call: TRBJ1-2; cdr3_nt: TGTGCCTGGAGTTGGAGTGGGGGCGCCCAAAACTATGGCTACACCTTC; cdr3_aa: CAWSWSGGAQNYGYTF
d_call: .; v_call: TRBV15; clone_size: few; j_call: TRBJ1-2; cdr3_nt: TGTGCCACCAGCAGAGATATAGGGTACCACACCTTC; cdr3_aa: CATSRDIGYHTF
d_call: .; v_call: TRBV6-1; clone_size: many; j_call: TRBJ2-2; cdr3_nt: TGTGCCAGCAGTGATGGGGGCTTAGACACCGGGGAGCTGTTTTTT; cdr3_aa: CASSDGGLDTGELFF
d_call: .; v_call: TRBV7-3; clone_size: many; j_call: TRBJ2-2; cdr3_nt: TGTGCCAGCAGCGCCTCGTTTCCCGGGGAGCTGTTTTTT; cdr3_aa: CASSASFPGELFF
d_call: .; v_call: TRBV4-2; clone_size: once; j_call: TRBJ2-7; cdr3_nt: TGTGCCATCAGCCAAGATCAAAGCTACGAGCAGTACTTC; cdr3_aa: CAISQDQSYEQYF
d_call: .; v_call: TRBV6-5; clone_size: many; j_call: TRBJ1-2; cdr3_nt: TGTGCCAGCAGTTACGGGGCTGTGGAACCCTCCTATGGCTACACCTTC; cdr3_aa: CASSYGAVEPSYGYTF
d_call: TRBD1; v_call: TRBV9; clone_size: many; j_call: TRBJ1-6; cdr3_nt: TGTGCCAGCAGCGTGTCCCAGGGGGCGAAGAATTCACCCCTCCACTTT; cdr3_aa: CASSVSQGAKNSPLHF
d_call: TRBD2; v_call: TRBV24-1; clone_size: few; j_call: TRBJ2-1; cdr3_nt: TGTGCCACCAGTGCCCGGACTAGCGGGAGGAATGAGCAGTTCTTC; cdr3_aa: CATSARTSGRNEQFF
d_call: TRBD1; v_call: TRBV2; clone_size: many; j_call: TRBJ1-1; cdr3_nt: TGTGCCAGCAGTGAAGAGGGGACAGGGGAGGATGAAGCTTTCTTT; cdr3_aa: CASSEEGTGEDEAFF
d_call: .; v_call: TRBV29-1; clone_size: many; j_call: TRBJ1-4; cdr3_nt: TGCAGCGTTGAAGGGGGGCAGGAGGAAAAACTGTTTTTT; cdr3_aa: CSVEGGQEEKLFF
d_call: .; v_call: TRBV6-1; clone_size: many; j_call: TRBJ1-2; cdr3_nt: TGTGCCAGCTTGGGGACGTACTATGGCTACACCTTC; cdr3_aa: CASLGTYYGYTF
d_call: .; v_call: TRBV20-1; clone_size: many; j_call: TRBJ1-3; cdr3_nt: TGCAGTGCGTCCAGGACGGCCTCTGGAAACATCATATATTTT; cdr3_aa: CSASRTASGNIIYF
d_call: .; v_call: TRBV6-6; clone_size: few; j_call: TRBJ1-5; cdr3_nt: TGTGCCAGCAGTTACACCCGACAGGAGGGCGGTCAGCCCCAGCATTTT; cdr3_aa: CASSYTRQEGGQPQHF
d_call: .; v_call: TRBV7-6; clone_size: many; j_call: TRBJ2-1; cdr3_nt: TGTGCCAGCAGCTTAGGCGGAGCCCTCAGGGAGCAGTTCTTC; cdr3_aa: CASSLGGALREQFF
d_call: TRBD1; v_call: TRBV20-1; clone_size: few; j_call: TRBJ2-2; cdr3_nt: TGCAGTGCTGGTGTAACCGGGACAGTAAACACCGGGGAGCTGTTTTTT; cdr3_aa: CSAGVTGTVNTGELFF
d_call: TRBD2; v_call: TRBV6-1; clone_size: many; j_call: TRBJ2-1; cdr3_nt: TGTGCCATCACAGCGGGAGGCGGTGAGCAGTTCTTC; cdr3_aa: CAITAGGGEQFF
d_call: .; v_call: TRBV3-1; clone_size: many; j_call: TRBJ1-2; cdr3_nt: TGTGCCAGCAGCCAAGGGGGTTCCCATGGCTACACCTTC; cdr3_aa: CASSQGGSHGYTF
d_call: TRBD1; v_call: TRBV6-2/TRBV6-3; clone_size: .; j_call: TRBJ1-5; cdr3_nt: TGTGCCAGCAGTTACTCGCTGGACAGGGAAAGGACAAATCAGCCCCAGCATTTT; cdr3_aa: CASSYSLDRERTNQPQHF
d_call: .; v_call: TRBV7-3; clone_size: .; j_call: TRBJ2-3; cdr3_nt: TGTGCCAGCAGTACTAAAATTGGGGATACGCAGTATTTT; cdr3_aa: CASSTKIGDTQYF
d_call: .; v_call: TRBV24-1; clone_size: .; j_call: TRBJ2-3; cdr3_nt: TGTGCCACCAGTCTAGCAATGAGAAGTACGCAGTATTTT; cdr3_aa: CATSLAMRSTQYF
d_call: .; v_call: TRBV20-1; clone_size: many; j_call: TRBJ2-7; cdr3_nt: TGCAGTGCTAGGGGGGAGGTAAATCACGAGCAGTACTTC; cdr3_aa: CSARGEVNHEQYF
d_call: .; v_call: TRBV2; clone_size: many; j_call: TRBJ1-2; cdr3_nt: TGTGCCAGCGGGGTAAGGGCGCGAGATGGCTACACCTTC; cdr3_aa: CASGVRARDGYTF
d_call: .; v_call: TRBV30; clone_size: many; j_call: TRBJ2-3; cdr3_nt: TGTGCCTGGAGTGGACTGATGGATACGCAGTATTTT; cdr3_aa: CAWSGLMDTQYF
d_call: .; v_call: TRBV27; clone_size: many; j_call: TRBJ2-2; cdr3_nt: TGTGCCAGCAGTTTACTGGGAGTGGAGAACACCGGGGAGCTGTTTTTT; cdr3_aa: CASSLLGVENTGELFF
d_call: TRBD2; v_call: TRBV20-1; clone_size: many; j_call: TRBJ2-1; cdr3_nt: TGCAGTGCCTCTAGCGGGAGGAGCAATGAGCAGTTCTTC; cdr3_aa: CSASSGRSNEQFF
d_call: TRBD1; v_call: TRBV27; clone_size: many; j_call: TRBJ2-7; cdr3_nt: TGTGCCAGCAGTGGACAGGGGGCCTCCTACGAGCAGTACTTC; cdr3_aa: CASSGQGASYEQYF
d_call: .; v_call: TRBV6-1; clone_size: many; j_call: TRBJ1-5; cdr3_nt: TGTGCCACGACTTGGGGCCTCAGACGGCCCCAGCATTTT; cdr3_aa: CATTWGLRRPQHF
d_call: TRBD1; v_call: TRBV28; clone_size: few; j_call: TRBJ1-3; cdr3_nt: TGTGCCAGCAGTCCAGGGGGCTGGGGAAACACCATATATTTT; cdr3_aa: CASSPGGWGNTIYF
d_call: TRBD2; v_call: TRBV2; clone_size: .; j_call: TRBJ2-3; cdr3_nt: TGTGCCAGCAGTCCGGGACTAGCGGGAGATACGCAGTATTTT; cdr3_aa: CASSPGLAGDTQYF
d_call: TRBD1; v_call: TRBV20-1; clone_size: medium-sized; j_call: TRBJ2-6; cdr3_nt: TGCAGTGCTAGACCCGACAGGGGGCGGTTGTCTGGGGCCAACGTCCTGACTTTC; cdr3_aa: CSARPDRGRLSGANVLTF
d_call: TRBD1; v_call: TRBV9; clone_size: .; j_call: TRBJ2-7; cdr3_nt: TGTGCCAGCAGCGTAAGGGACAGATACGAGCAGTACTTC; cdr3_aa: CASSVRDRYEQYF
d_call: .; v_call: TRBV29-1; clone_size: many; j_call: TRBJ2-1; cdr3_nt: TGCAGCGTTCGGACTGTGAATAAGGGCAATGAGCAGTTCTTC; cdr3_aa: CSVRTVNKGNEQFF
d_call: TRBD2; v_call: TRBV20-1; clone_size: many; j_call: TRBJ2-2; cdr3_nt: TGCAGTGCTAGACCCGGACTAGCGGGGAACACCGGGGAGCTGTTTTTT; cdr3_aa: CSARPGLAGNTGELFF
d_call: .; v_call: TRBV15; clone_size: .; j_call: TRBJ2-1; cdr3_nt: TGTGCCACCACCCCGGGGGGCTCGACCTACAATGAGCAGTTCTTC; cdr3_aa: CATTPGGSTYNEQFF
d_call: TRBD2; v_call: TRBV29-1; clone_size: .; j_call: TRBJ2-3; cdr3_nt: TGCAGCTCTACCTTAGCGGGTAGCACAGATACGCAGTATTTT; cdr3_aa: CSSTLAGSTDTQYF
d_call: .; v_call: TRBV4-2; clone_size: many; j_call: TRBJ1-5; cdr3_nt: TGTGCCAGCAGCCCTGGGGTGGCAAACAATGAGCCCCAGCATTTT; cdr3_aa: CASSPGVANNEPQHF
d_call: .; v_call: TRBV28; clone_size: many; j_call: TRBJ2-7; cdr3_nt: TGTGCCAGCACCGAGGGACCACTACGGTACGAGCAGTACTTC; cdr3_aa: CASTEGPLRYEQYF
d_call: .; v_call: TRBV3-1; clone_size: many; j_call: TRBJ1-2; cdr3_nt: TGTGCCAGCAGCCCAAGAGGAGGCGGCTCCTATGGCTACACCTTC; cdr3_aa: CASSPRGGGSYGYTF
d_call: .; v_call: TRBV6-1; clone_size: few; j_call: TRBJ1-1; cdr3_nt: TGTGCCAGCAGCCCCTCGACCGTGAACACTGAAGCTTTCTTT; cdr3_aa: CASSPSTVNTEAFF
d_call: .; v_call: TRBV5-4; clone_size: many; j_call: TRBJ2-7; cdr3_nt: TGTGCCAGCAGCTCATTGGACAGCCCCCACGAGCAGTACTTC; cdr3_aa: CASSSLDSPHEQYF
d_call: .; v_call: TRBV5-4; clone_size: many; j_call: TRBJ2-7; cdr3_nt: TGTGCCAGCAGCTTCGGGGGAATCGCCTACGAGCAGTACTTC; cdr3_aa: CASSFGGIAYEQYF
d_call: TRBD2; v_call: TRBV13; clone_size: many; j_call: TRBJ2-7; cdr3_nt: TGTGCCAGCAGCTTAGGGGACCGGGAGGTCCACGAGCAGTACTTC; cdr3_aa: CASSLGDREVHEQYF
d_call: .; v_call: TRBV7-9; clone_size: many; j_call: TRBJ2-5; cdr3_nt: TGTGCCAGCAGCCCTAACGGCGGCCCGGAGACCCAGTACTTC; cdr3_aa: CASSPNGGPETQYF
d_call: TRBD2; v_call: TRBV4-2; clone_size: .; j_call: TRBJ2-3; cdr3_nt: TGTGCCAGCAGCCAAGATTCCCTAGCGGGACTCACAGATACGCAGTATTTT; cdr3_aa: CASSQDSLAGLTDTQYF
d_call: .; v_call: TRBV5-1; clone_size: many; j_call: TRBJ2-5; cdr3_nt: TGCGCCAGCAGCCTACAGTCAAAAGAGACCCAGTACTTC; cdr3_aa: CASSLQSKETQYF
d_call: .; v_call: TRBV6-5; clone_size: many; j_call: TRBJ2-7; cdr3_nt: TGTGCCAGTTCCACTACAGAGACTGCCTACGAGCAGTACTTC; cdr3_aa: CASSTTETAYEQYF
d_call: TRBD2; v_call: TRBV29-1; clone_size: many; j_call: TRBJ2-7; cdr3_nt: TGCAGCGTTGGGGGGACTAGCGGCGCCTACGAGCAGTACTTC; cdr3_aa: CSVGGTSGAYEQYF
d_call: TRBD1; v_call: TRBV28; clone_size: many; j_call: TRBJ2-5; cdr3_nt: TGTGCCAGCAGTATCCGACAGGGGTTCGGGGAGACCCAGTACTTC; cdr3_aa: CASSIRQGFGETQYF
d_call: .; v_call: TRBV29-1; clone_size: many; j_call: TRBJ1-2; cdr3_nt: TGCAGCGTTGAAAAGCCCTTATGGCCTGGCTACACCTTC; cdr3_aa: CSVEKPLWPGYTF
d_call: .; v_call: TRBV7-6; clone_size: many; j_call: TRBJ2-3; cdr3_nt: TGTGCCAGCAGCCTAAGGGGGAGCACAGATACGCAGTATTTT; cdr3_aa: CASSLRGSTDTQYF
d_call: TRBD1; v_call: TRBV9; clone_size: many; j_call: TRBJ1-2; cdr3_nt: TGTGCCAGCAGCCCGGAGGGGGCGGACTATGGCTACACCTTC; cdr3_aa: CASSPEGADYGYTF
d_call: TRBD1; v_call: TRBV12-3/TRBV12-4; clone_size: many; j_call: TRBJ1-1; cdr3_nt: TGTGCCAGCAGAGGGACAGGGGTAAACACTGAAGCTTTCTTT; cdr3_aa: CASRGTGVNTEAFF
d_call: .; v_call: TRBV2; clone_size: .; j_call: TRBJ2-1; cdr3_nt: TGTGCCAGCAGTGAAGAGTGGGGTGAGCAGTTCTTC; cdr3_aa: CASSEEWGEQFF
d_call: TRBD2; v_call: TRBV4-2; clone_size: many; j_call: TRBJ2-1; cdr3_nt: TGTGCCAGCAGCCAGAAGCCGGGACTAGCGGGAGGCAGCTCCTACAATGAGCAGTTCTTC; cdr3_aa: CASSQKPGLAGGSSYNEQFF